This entry features one T cell receptor beta chain sequence. Its antigen is not identified. The ends were cut back, 7 bases at V and 0 bases at J, with 16 bases in the middle. CDR3 length: 15 amino acids. The V gene's germline CDR1 is MNHEY and CDR2 SVGEGT. From blood CD8+ and CD4+ T cells, the TCR beta chain was sequenced. This sample is part of a study of CD8 T cells in Susac syndrome. Study-wide points: An acknowledgment was made by the study that its TCR sequencing and HLA analysis involved relatively few individuals.

Random hexamers primed reverse transcription of about 0.45 to 1 ug RNA. TCRdb fed the immunoSEQ multiplex PCR reads into MiXCR, producing one record per CDR3 protein. The sample comprises 90,000 to 150,000 distinct CDR3 sequences, about 90% of which are singletons, and approximately 0.13% rests with the top ten. The source is a human donor in good health. This chain joins TRBV6-2 or TRBV6-3 and TRBJ2-7; possibly TRBD2 for D (6 bases). Sequencing was carried out using CD8+ T cells from PBMCs. The CDR3 nucleotides read TGTGCCAGCATTCGCTCCGGGGGAAGCTCCTACGAGCAGTACTTC. Translating gives CASIRSGGSSYEQYF.